The subject of this entry is one T cell receptor beta chain. This entry comes from a study of blood T cell repertoires in COVID-19. Study background: The study drew acute and convalescent COVID-19 samples from the United States, Italy and Spain. The cDNA or gDNA used as material had been derived from T cells, B-cell-depleted T cells, or PBMCs.

A Seattle source enrolled patients during active infection and followed them longitudinally. The CDR3 spans 14 residues. The germline CDR1 and CDR2 sequences are SGHDN and FVKESK. V lost 4 bases and J lost 4; bases outside the gene matches: 2. Study processing details: Quantification of nucleated cells was approximated via reference gene primer amplification. This table comes from immunoSEQ multiplex PCR, and its TCRdb copy is limited to in-frame clones, with some not included. V, J and clone size are those of that table, while D and trimming were read from the DNA. The table includes more than 80,000 clones, less than 95% detected once.

Sample: peripheral blood. The V gene is TRBV14, the J gene TRBJ1-2, with 11 bases identical to TRBD1. The sequence was obtained from a man aged 18 to 29 with COVID-19, enrolled during active disease. The CDR3 DNA sequence: TGTGCCAGCAGCCGCGGACAGGGGGCCTATGGCTACACCTTC. Amino acid sequence: CASSRGQGAYGYTF.